This entry lists 14 T cell receptor beta chains sequenced from one sample in a study of cytomegalovirus exposure and HLA in healthy donors. 13 Jbeta primers and 60 Vbeta primers were used for the PCR. Sequenced by immunoSEQ multiplex PCR; TCRdb stores in-frame clones only, minus some. The sample yields 160,000 or so clones, approximately 80% seen once. The sample was PBMCs. The receptors derive from a man aged 25 to 40 in good health and CMV-seropositive.

The V and J genes are TRBV7-6 and TRBJ1-1; tentatively, D is TRBD1 (5 bases). V shed 4 bases and J shed 0 bases, with 9 bases lying between them. In germline, CDR1 is SGHVS, CDR2 FNYEAQ. The CDR3 is 14 amino acids. The CDR3 region has the DNA TGTGCCAGCAGCTCGCAGGGCATGAACACTGAAGCTTTCTTT. It codes for CASSSQGMNTEAFF. The whole variable domain, remainder taken from reference TRBV7-6 and TRBJ1-1, is GAGVSQSPRYKVTKRGQDVALRCDPISGHVSLYWYRQALGQGPEFLTYFNYEAQQDKSGLPNDRFSAERPEGSISTLTIQRTEQRDSAMYRCASSSQGMNTEAFFGQGTRLTVV.

V gene TRBV6-1 combines with J gene TRBJ2-3, with D perhaps matching TRBD1 (5 bases). This CDR3 spans 14 amino acids. Deletions cut 7 bases from V and 1 base from J, with 12 bases between. Per germline, CDR1 MNHNS and CDR2 SASEGT. The DNA of the CDR3 is TGTGCCAGCATCACCAGGGTCGGCACAGATACGCAGTATTTT. Translating it yields CASITRVGTDTQYF.

The V and J genes are TRBV5-6 and TRBJ2-5; 14 nucleotides line up with TRBD2. V shed 3 bases and J 1 base; nucleotides not matched to a gene: 11. The CDR3 consists of 19 residues. Germline loops: CDR1 SGHDT, CDR2 YYEEEE. This CDR3 reads CASSSRGLAGGGLQETQYF. In DNA, the CDR3 is TGTGCCAGCAGCTCTCGAGGACTAGCGGGGGGCGGTCTCCAAGAGACCCAGTACTTC.

Here the CDR3 DNA reads TGTGCCAGTAGTGGCGGCTCCTACAATGAGCAGTTCTTC. Its translation is CASSGGSYNEQFF. The rearrangement joins TRBV19 to TRBJ2-1; D is uncertain. CDR3 length equals 13 residues. Germline V gives CDR1 LNHDA, CDR2 SQIVND (reference sequence). V was pared by 5 bases and J by 0 bases, with 5 bases between.

The rearrangement uses TRBV10-3 and TRBJ2-6; D unresolved. The CDR3 has 16 residues. V lost 0 bases, J lost 4 bases, and 10 bases lay in between. In germline, CDR1 is ENHRY, CDR2 SYGVKD. The CDR3 region is CAISESLVPGANVLTF. For the CDR3, the DNA is TGTGCCATCAGTGAGTCGTTAGTCCCCGGGGCCAACGTCCTGACTTTC.

This clone was detected a few times. The J gene is TRBJ2-7, the V gene TRBV27; 8 positions match TRBD1. This CDR3 has 14 amino acids. The V gene end was trimmed by 5 bases and the J gene end by 6 bases; junction bases not matched to a gene: 9. Germline V CDR1 and CDR2: MNHEY, SMNVEV (reference sequence). The CDR3 DNA reads TGTGCCAGCAGTGGACAGGGAGGCAGGATCGAGCAGTACTTC. Encoded protein: CASSGQGGRIEQYF.

J is TRBJ1-6 and V is TRBV30; 9 bases agree with TRBD1. V lost 4 bases to trimming and J lost 4 bases; unmatched junction nucleotides: 2. Germline assignment: CDR1 GTSNPN and CDR2 SVGIG (reference sequence). The CDR3 has 14 amino acids. CDR3 DNA sequence: TGTGCCTGGAAGGGACAGGGATATAATTCACCCCTCCACTTT. Its translation: CAWKGQGYNSPLHF.

The V gene is TRBV5-1, the J gene TRBJ1-4; a weak D match, TRBD1 (6 bases). V gave up 0 bases and J gave up 4 bases, with 13 bases separating them. The length of the CDR3 is 16 residues. Germline CDR1 SGHRS, CDR2 YFSETQ. The CDR3 sequence is CASSLAGGRLNEKLFF. CDR3 in DNA: TGCGCCAGCAGCTTGGCCGGGGGGCGCCTTAATGAAAAACTGTTTTTT.

This clone was found once. The rearrangement links TRBV5-1 to TRBJ2-3; 12 bases match TRBD2. Germline CDR1 and CDR2: SGHRS and YFSETQ. V lost 3 bases and J lost 2; bases outside the gene matches: 10. CDR3 length: 18 residues. CDR3 DNA sequence: TGCGCCAGCAGCTCTGGAGGCTCTAGCGGGGGGGCCACAGATACGCAGTATTTT. It translates to CASSSGGSSGGATDTQYF.

The V call is TRBV7-9, the J call TRBJ2-7; 10 nucleotides match TRBD1. The CDR3 extends over 15 amino acids. V lost 5 bases and J lost 3; bases outside the gene matches: 7. The germline CDR1 and CDR2 sequences are SEHNR and FQNEAQ (reference sequence). The CDR3 loop reads CASSPRDRGFYEQYF. The CDR3, as DNA: TGTGCCAGCAGCCCCCGGGACAGGGGATTCTACGAGCAGTACTTC.

V gene TRBV2 combines with J gene TRBJ1-5; D is perhaps TRBD1 (6 bases). The V end lost 5 bases, the J end lost 3 bases, and 14 bases lay between the germline ends. CDR1 is SNHLY, CDR2 FYNNEI, per germline. The CDR3 covers 15 residues. CDR3 DNA: TGTGCCAGCAGTTTGCGAGACAGGCCCAATCAGCCCCAGCATTTT. Translating gives CASSLRDRPNQPQHF. The full variable domain, with the rest looked up from reference TRBV2 and TRBJ1-5, is EPEVTQTPSHQVTQMGQEVILRCVPISNHLYFYWYRQILGQKVEFLVSFYNNEISEKSEIFDDQFSVERPDGSNFTLKIRSTKLEDSAMYFCASSLRDRPNQPQHFGDGTRLSIL.

This clone has a single count. This sequence joins TRBV5-1 and TRBJ2-3; D uncertain. The CDR3 spans 11 residues. V lost 7 bases and J 4 bases, leaving 7 bases between the germline ends. From germline, CDR1 is SGHRS and CDR2 YFSETQ. The DNA of the CDR3 is TGCGCCAGCCAAATAGCAGATACGCAGTATTTT. This sequence encodes CASQIADTQYF.

This chain uses TRBV4-1 with TRBJ2-7; D unclear. CDR1 is MGHRA and CDR2 is YSYEKL in the germline V gene. The V gene lost 4 bases and the J gene lost 4 bases, with 17 bases spanning the gap. The length of the CDR3 is 15 residues. CDR3 protein: CASSLEDADYYEQYF. The DNA of the CDR3 is TGCGCCAGCAGCCTCGAAGATGCGGATTATTACGAGCAGTACTTC.

The chain joins TRBV2 to TRBJ2-1; D possibly corresponds to TRBD1 (6 bases). CDR3 length: 14 amino acids. The germline gives CDR1 SNHLY, CDR2 FYNNEI. Between the trimmed V and J ends, which lost 10 bases and 0 bases, there was a span of 13 bases. CDR3 bases: TGTGCCACAGCTATAGGGGGCTCCTACAATGAGCAGTTCTTC. It yields the protein CATAIGGSYNEQFF.